This T cell receptor (beta chain) came from a study of technical replicates of blood from a handful of donors. This CDR3 comprises 15 residues. Germline CDR1 and CDR2: MRHNA and SNTAGT. Trimming took 2 bases from V and 3 from J; bases not matched to a gene: 2. The table came from immunoSEQ multiplex PCR; TCRdb's copy has only in-frame clones and leaves some out. Here the sample spans about 62,000 clones, around nine tenths being singletons. This chain joins TRBV6-4 and TRBJ2-1; 9 positions match TRBD2. This TCR came from a human donor in good health. Some clones in this sample may be carry-over from other donors' samples. Sequencing used PBMCs. The CDR3 sequence: CASSDGTSLYNEQFF. Written as DNA, the CDR3 is TGTGCCAGCAGTGACGGGACTAGCCTCTACAATGAGCAGTTCTTC.